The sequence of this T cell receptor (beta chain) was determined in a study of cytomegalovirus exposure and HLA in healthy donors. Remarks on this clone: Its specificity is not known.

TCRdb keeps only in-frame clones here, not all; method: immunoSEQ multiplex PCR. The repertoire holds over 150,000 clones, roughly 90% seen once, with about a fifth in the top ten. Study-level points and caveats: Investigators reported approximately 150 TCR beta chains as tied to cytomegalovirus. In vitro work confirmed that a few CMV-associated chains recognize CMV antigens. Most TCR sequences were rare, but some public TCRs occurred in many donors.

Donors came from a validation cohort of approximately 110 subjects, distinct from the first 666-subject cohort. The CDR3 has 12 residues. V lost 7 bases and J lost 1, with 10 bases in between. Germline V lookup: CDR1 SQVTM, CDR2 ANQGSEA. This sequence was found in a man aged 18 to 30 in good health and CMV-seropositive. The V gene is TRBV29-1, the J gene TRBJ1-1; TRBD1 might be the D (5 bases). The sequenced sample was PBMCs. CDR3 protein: CSGWRGNTEAFF. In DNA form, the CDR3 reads TGCAGCGGCTGGAGGGGGAACACTGAAGCTTTCTTT.